The clone carrying this T cell receptor (beta chain) has more than one count but fewer than ten. What it binds is unknown. V lost 3 bases, J lost 2 bases, and 9 bases stayed unmatched. CDR3 size: 18 residues. Per the germline V gene, CDR1 is MDHEN and CDR2 is SYDVKM. The CD8+CD4-CCR7+CD45RA+ phenotype defined the sorted naive CD8 T cells. MiXCR, run by TCRdb on the PCR reads, gives a single entry per CDR3 protein. The repertoire holds roughly 55,000 distinct CDR3 sequences, with roughly 38% as singletons. This sample is drawn from a study of molecular identifiers for immune sequencing clone quantification. Points from the study as a whole: In a background of approximately 1 million naive cells, spiked Jurkat TCR RNA from one cell was reportedly detectable.

The rearrangement joins TRBV28 to TRBJ2-1, with 11 positions matching TRBD2. Sequencing input: naive CD8+ T cells from blood, with Jurkat cell RNA spiked in. The subset here: FACS-sorted CD8+CD4-CCR7+CD45RA+ naive T cells. The sequence came from a human donor in good health. Some libraries in this study had Jurkat cell RNA spiked in. CDR3 sequence (DNA): TGTGCCAGCAGTTTCTGGAAACTAGCGGGAGCACCCTACAATGAGCAGTTCTTC. Its translation is CASSFWKLAGAPYNEQFF.